The clone carrying this T cell receptor beta chain appeared once. The sample belongs to a study of blood T cell repertoires in COVID-19. Germline values: CDR1 SGHRS, CDR2 YFSETQ. The V and J ends lost 6 bases and 0 bases respectively, with 15 bases between them. The CDR3 extends over 15 amino acids. Produced via immunoSEQ multiplex PCR; TCRdb's table is partial and in-frame only. In the table there are approximately 72,000 clones, roughly nine tenths of which are singletons. The specimen was peripheral blood. This chain uses TRBV5-1 with TRBJ1-2; D may be TRBD1 (5 bases). This clonotype was sampled from a man in his sixties with acute or convalescent COVID-19. The chain's CDR3 is CASKVNLGANYGYTF. CDR3 bases: TGCGCCAGCAAAGTAAACCTAGGGGCTAACTATGGCTACACCTTC.